These T cell receptor beta chains were read from a single sample in a study of beta chain features in type 1 diabetes. Assay used: immunoSEQ multiplex PCR; TCRdb lists only in-frame clones, some missing. The sample holds over 100,000 clones, roughly 15% seen once. Sequenced input: central memory CD4+ T cells from blood. The receptors shown here come from a man aged 25 to 40 with type 1 diabetes. Each CDR3 is given with its conserved first and last residue. D genes are given only for firm matches. Only some rows state a clone size, as once, few, many or a class for expanded clones.

>TRBJ2-5|-|TRBV28|-
CASSLRNSQETQYF
TGTGCCAGCAGTTTAAGGAACAGTCAAGAGACCCAGTACTTC
>TRBJ2-5|few|TRBV27|-
CASSPRVRETQYF
TGTGCCAGCAGTCCAAGGGTCCGAGAGACCCAGTACTTC
>TRBJ1-2|few|TRBV7-2|TRBD1
CASSSQGLDGYTF
TGTGCCAGCAGCTCACAGGGGCTGGATGGCTACACCTTC
>TRBJ2-3|few|TRBV29-1|-
CSVESGLGTDTQYF
TGCAGCGTTGAGTCAGGGTTGGGCACAGATACGCAGTATTTT
>TRBJ2-5|-|TRBV13|-
CASSFSPETQYF
TGTGCCAGCAGCTTTAGTCCGGAGACCCAGTACTTC
>TRBJ2-2|many|TRBV9|-
CASSATRGSYTGELFF
TGTGCCAGCAGCGCCACAAGGGGATCTTACACCGGGGAGCTGTTTTTT
>TRBJ2-5|few|TRBV11-2|-
CASSLVQETQYF
TGTGCCAGCAGCTTAGTCCAAGAGACCCAGTACTTC
>TRBJ2-5|-|TRBV4-3|TRBD2
CASSQTGGGKGKETQYF
TGCGCCAGCAGCCAAACCGGCGGGGGGAAGGGGAAAGAGACCCAGTACTTC
>TRBJ2-5|-|TRBV4-1|TRBD1
CASSTGQRQETQYF
TGCGCCAGCAGCACGGGACAGCGTCAAGAGACCCAGTACTTC
>TRBJ2-5|few|TRBV7-9|-
CASSSSRLTETQYF
TGTGCCAGCAGCTCCAGCCGCTTAACAGAGACCCAGTACTTC
>TRBJ1-6|-|TRBV6-5|TRBD1
CASRLQGKSDSPLHF
TGTGCCAGCAGATTACAGGGGAAGTCAGATTCACCCCTCCACTTT
>TRBJ2-1|-|TRBV7-3|-
CASSKGPGNEQFF
TGTGCCAGCAGCAAGGGTCCGGGGAATGAGCAGTTCTTC
>TRBJ1-2|many|TRBV19|-
CASRIKQENYGYTF
TGTGCCAGCCGAATCAAACAGGAAAACTATGGCTACACCTTC
>TRBJ2-3|-|TRBV23-1|TRBD2
CASSQSIRKGTSGDAGTDTQYF
TGCGCCAGCAGTCAATCGATACGGAAAGGGACTAGCGGGGATGCTGGCACAGATACGCAGTATTTT
>TRBJ1-5|few|TRBV30|TRBD1
CAWSEQGRGNQPQHF
TGTGCCTGGAGTGAACAGGGGAGGGGCAATCAGCCCCAGCATTTT
>TRBJ2-7|-|TRBV13|-
CASSLADSHYEQYF
TGTGCCAGCAGCTTAGCGGACAGCCACTACGAGCAGTACTTC
>TRBJ1-1|few|TRBV5-1|-
CASSLEVTVNTEAFF
TGCGCCAGCAGCTTGGAGGTGACGGTTAACACTGAAGCTTTCTTT
>TRBJ2-1|-|TRBV4-3|TRBD1
CASSQVGTGSSYNEQFF
TGCGCCAGCAGCCAAGTTGGGACAGGGTCCTCCTACAATGAGCAGTTCTTC
>TRBJ2-7|few|TRBV2|TRBD2
CASLGTSGAYEQYF
TGTGCCAGCCTCGGGACTAGCGGGGCCTACGAGCAGTACTTC
>TRBJ1-4|few|TRBV7-2|TRBD1
CASSRQGARDEKLFF
TGTGCCAGCAGTAGACAGGGGGCGAGGGATGAAAAACTGTTTTTT
>TRBJ2-2|few|TRBV5-1|-
CASSSMRELFF
TGCGCCAGCAGCAGCATGCGGGAGCTGTTTTTT
>TRBJ1-5|many|TRBV18|TRBD1
CASSFDRGGQPQHF
TGTGCCAGCTCGTTCGACAGGGGTGGGCAGCCCCAGCATTTT
>TRBJ2-5|-|TRBV29-1|TRBD2
CSVPSGGALETQYF
TGCAGCGTTCCTAGCGGGGGGGCGTTGGAGACCCAGTACTTC
>TRBJ2-7|-|TRBV4-1|TRBD1
CASSRDTGDSYEQYF
TGCGCCAGCAGCCGGGACACAGGGGACTCCTACGAGCAGTACTTC
>TRBJ1-2|few|TRBV14|-
CASSQDWSGGYTF
TGTGCCAGCAGCCAAGATTGGTCGGGTGGCTACACCTTC
>TRBJ2-2|few|TRBV28|-
CASSLVGNTGELFF
TGTGCCAGCAGTTTAGTCGGAAACACCGGGGAGCTGTTTTTT
>TRBJ1-4|few|TRBV4-1|-
CASSQPLRDLNEKLFF
TGCGCCAGCAGCCAACCTCTCCGGGATCTTAATGAAAAACTGTTTTTT
>TRBJ2-4|-|TRBV28|-
CASSSPRRSSLAKNIQYF
TGTGCCAGCAGCTCCCCGCGCAGGTCTAGCCTAGCCAAAAACATTCAGTACTTC
>TRBJ2-3|-|TRBV9|TRBD2
CASSVSASGGRTDTQYF
TGTGCCAGCAGCGTCAGTGCTAGCGGGGGACGCACAGATACGCAGTATTTT
>TRBJ2-2|-|TRBV5-6|-
CASSSRLGELFF
TGTGCCAGCAGCTCTAGGTTGGGGGAGCTGTTTTTT
>TRBJ2-3|few|TRBV5-4|TRBD2
CASRLTSGVDTQYF
TGTGCCAGCAGACTTACTAGCGGGGTAGATACGCAGTATTTT
>TRBJ1-6|many|TRBV6-5|-
CASSYSNSLNSPLHF
TGTGCCAGCAGTTACTCGAACAGCCTTAATTCACCCCTCCACTTT
>TRBJ2-3|-|TRBV7-2|TRBD2
CASRRTSGTSTDTQYF
TGTGCCAGCAGACGGACTAGCGGAACTAGCACAGATACGCAGTATTTT
>TRBJ2-7|-|TRBV29-1|-
CSVEDRQGGYEQYF
TGCAGCGTTGAAGATCGGCAGGGGGGCTACGAGCAGTACTTC
>TRBJ2-1|-|TRBV10-3|-
CAISESLADNNEQFF
TGTGCCATCAGTGAGTCCCTAGCTGATAACAATGAGCAGTTCTTC
>TRBJ2-1|-|TRBV4-2|TRBD2
CASSQEFGTSGVPSYNEQFF
TGTGCCAGCAGCCAAGAATTCGGGACTAGCGGGGTACCCTCCTACAATGAGCAGTTCTTC
>TRBJ1-1|few|TRBV7-2|-
CASSLGRTPNTEAFF
TGTGCCAGCAGCTTGGGCAGGACTCCGAACACTGAAGCTTTCTTT
>TRBJ1-2|few|TRBV9|-
CASSVAGDTYGYTF
TGTGCCAGCAGCGTAGCCGGGGACACGTATGGCTACACCTTC
>TRBJ2-5|-|TRBV11-2|-
CASSLEGGTATQYF
TGTGCCAGCAGCTTAGAAGGGGGAACAGCGACCCAGTACTTC
>TRBJ1-6|-|TRBV9|TRBD1
CASSAQTGRDSPLHF
TGTGCCAGCAGCGCCCAGACAGGGAGGGATTCACCCCTCCACTTT
>TRBJ2-7|few|TRBV29-1|TRBD1
CSVSLPGQGVYEQYF
TGCAGCGTTTCCCTCCCGGGACAGGGGGTCTACGAGCAGTACTTC
>TRBJ2-7|few|TRBV29-1|-
CSAKDVSYEQYF
TGCAGCGCCAAGGACGTCTCCTACGAGCAGTACTTC
>TRBJ2-2|-|TRBV6-1|-
CASSERGAFTGELFF
TGTGCCAGCAGTGAACGGGGCGCATTCACCGGGGAGCTGTTTTTT